The 3 T cell receptor beta chains presented below share a single source sample, sequenced in a study of breast tumors, draining lymph nodes, adjacent tissues. TCRdb reprocessed the multiplex PCR reads via MiXCR and lists one record per CDR3 protein. This sample has more than 50,000 distinct CDR3 sequences, with 57% found just once. Sequenced input: breast tumor tissue. These receptors were collected from a female donor with breast cancer. Some clones in this sample may be carry-over from other donors' samples.

This clonotype occurred many times. The chain couples TRBV4-3 to TRBJ2-7, with D maybe TRBD1 (6 bases). Germline V CDR1 and CDR2: LGHNA, YSLEER. This CDR3 region has 15 residues. V lost 0 bases to trimming and J lost 0 bases, with 9 bases between them. The CDR3 reads CASSQDWDTSYEQYF. CDR3 nucleotide sequence: TGCGCCAGCAGCCAAGATTGGGACACCTCCTACGAGCAGTACTTC.

A remark on this clonotype: It is unclear where the CDR3 begins or ends on the DNA, so no DNA is shown, and the CDR3 is as TCRdb lists it. V is TRBV12-3 or TRBV12-4 and J is TRBJ2-2; the table assigns TRBD1, which was not confirmed against the DNA. The CDR3 length equals 21 residues, ends included. CDR3: CASSSIVGEQYFGPGTGELFF.

The chain couples TRBV5-5 to TRBJ2-7, with 7 bases matching TRBD1. V lost 3 bases, J lost 1 base, and 1 base stayed unmatched. Germline assignment: CDR1 SGHKS and CDR2 YYEKEE (reference sequence). This CDR3 is built from 13 residues. The CDR3 loop is CASSSTGSYEQYF. CDR3 nucleotides: TGTGCCAGCAGCTCGACAGGGTCCTACGAGCAGTACTTC.